This T cell receptor (beta chain) was recovered during a study of T cell responses to AZD1222 COVID-19 vaccine. Germline values: CDR1 MDHEN, CDR2 SYDVKM. The CDR3 runs to 17 residues. Trimming took off 11 bases at V and 0 bases at J, with 23 bases between the two ends. Profiled with immunoSEQ multiplex PCR; TCRdb holds only in-frame clones, not every one. The sample yields about 49,000 clones, roughly 84% seen once. This TCR was recovered from an adult in good health. This sequence joins TRBV28 and TRBJ2-4; D remains unclear. The sample here was peripheral blood, taken on day 0 of MenACWY control vaccination. DNA of the CDR3: TGTGCCCCTTCAGGTCCTCTCACTGGGTTAGCCAAAAACATTCAGTACTTC. Its protein product is CAPSGPLTGLAKNIQYF.